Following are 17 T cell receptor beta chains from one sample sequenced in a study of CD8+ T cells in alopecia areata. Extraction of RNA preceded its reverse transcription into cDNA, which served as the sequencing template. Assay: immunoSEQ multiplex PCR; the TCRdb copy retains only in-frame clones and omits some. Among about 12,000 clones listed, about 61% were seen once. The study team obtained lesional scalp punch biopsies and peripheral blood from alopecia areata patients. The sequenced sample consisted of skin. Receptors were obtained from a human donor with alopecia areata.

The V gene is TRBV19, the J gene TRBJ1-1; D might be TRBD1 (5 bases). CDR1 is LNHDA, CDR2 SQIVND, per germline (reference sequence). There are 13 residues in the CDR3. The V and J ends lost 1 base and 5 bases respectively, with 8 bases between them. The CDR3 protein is CASSIGQKTEAFF. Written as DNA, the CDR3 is TGTGCCAGTAGTATAGGACAGAAGACTGAAGCTTTCTTT.

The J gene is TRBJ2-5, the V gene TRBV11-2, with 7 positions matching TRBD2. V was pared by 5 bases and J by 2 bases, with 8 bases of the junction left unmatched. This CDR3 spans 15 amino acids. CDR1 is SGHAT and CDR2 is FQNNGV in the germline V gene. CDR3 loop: CASSLSGGLQETQYF. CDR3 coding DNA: TGTGCCAGCAGCCTCTCGGGGGGTCTACAAGAGACCCAGTACTTC.

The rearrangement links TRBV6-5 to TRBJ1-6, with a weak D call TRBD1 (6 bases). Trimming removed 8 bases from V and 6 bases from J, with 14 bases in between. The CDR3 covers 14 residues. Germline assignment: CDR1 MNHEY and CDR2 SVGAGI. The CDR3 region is CASGGRSFNSPLHF. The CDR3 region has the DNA TGTGCCAGCGGGGGCAGGAGCTTTAATTCACCCCTCCACTTT.

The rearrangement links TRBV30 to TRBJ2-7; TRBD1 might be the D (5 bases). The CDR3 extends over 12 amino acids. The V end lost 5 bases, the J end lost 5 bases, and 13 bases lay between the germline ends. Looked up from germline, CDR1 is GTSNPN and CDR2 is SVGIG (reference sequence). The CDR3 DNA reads TGTGCCTGGGAAGGGGCCGGAGACGAGCAGTACTTC. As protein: CAWEGAGDEQYF.

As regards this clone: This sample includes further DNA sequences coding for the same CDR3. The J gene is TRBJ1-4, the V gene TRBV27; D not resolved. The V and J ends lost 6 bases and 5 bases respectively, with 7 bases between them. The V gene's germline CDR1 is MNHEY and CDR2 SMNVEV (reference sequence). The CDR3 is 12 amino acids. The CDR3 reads CASRDPNEKLFF. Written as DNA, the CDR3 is TGTGCCAGCAGGGACCCGAATGAAAAACTGTTTTTT.

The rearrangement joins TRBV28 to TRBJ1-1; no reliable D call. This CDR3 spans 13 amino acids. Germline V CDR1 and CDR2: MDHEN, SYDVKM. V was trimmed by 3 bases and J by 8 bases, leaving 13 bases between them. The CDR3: CASSFSQNVEAFF. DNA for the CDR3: TGTGCCAGCAGTTTTAGTCAGAACGTGGAAGCTTTCTTT. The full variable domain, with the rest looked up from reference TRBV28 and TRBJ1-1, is DVKVTQSSRYLVKRTGEKVFLECVQDMDHENMFWYRQDPGLGLRLIYFSYDVKMKEKGDIPEGYSVSREKKERFSLILESASTNQTSMYLCASSFSQNVEAFFGQGTRLTVV.

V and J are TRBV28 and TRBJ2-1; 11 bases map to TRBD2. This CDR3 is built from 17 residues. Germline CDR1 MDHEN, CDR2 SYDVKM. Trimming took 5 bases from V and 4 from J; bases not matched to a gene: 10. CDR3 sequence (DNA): TGTGCCAGCAGTCTTGGCCCGGGACTAGCGGTGTACAATGAGCAGTTCTTC. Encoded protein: CASSLGPGLAVYNEQFF.

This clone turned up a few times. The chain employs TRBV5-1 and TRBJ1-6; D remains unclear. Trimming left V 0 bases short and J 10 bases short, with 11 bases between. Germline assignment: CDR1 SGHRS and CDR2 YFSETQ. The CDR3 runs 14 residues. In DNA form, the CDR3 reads TGCGCCAGCAGCTTGGGGACGACCGAATCACCCCTCCACTTT. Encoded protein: CASSLGTTESPLHF.

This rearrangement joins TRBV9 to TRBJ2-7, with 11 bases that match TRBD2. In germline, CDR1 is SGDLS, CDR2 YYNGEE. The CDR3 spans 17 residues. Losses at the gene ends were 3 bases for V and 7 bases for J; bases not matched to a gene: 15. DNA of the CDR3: TGTGCCAGCAGCGCGGATGGGGGACTAGCGGTTTTGGGGGAGCAGTACTTC. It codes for CASSADGGLAVLGEQYF.

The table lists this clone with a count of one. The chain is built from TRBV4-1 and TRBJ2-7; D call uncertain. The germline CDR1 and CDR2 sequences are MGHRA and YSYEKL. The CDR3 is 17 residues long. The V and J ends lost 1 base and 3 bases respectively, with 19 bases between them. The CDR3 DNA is TGCGCCAGCAGCCAAGGCGAGGTTCGAAAAATCGACTACGAGCAGTACTTC. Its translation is CASSQGEVRKIDYEQYF.

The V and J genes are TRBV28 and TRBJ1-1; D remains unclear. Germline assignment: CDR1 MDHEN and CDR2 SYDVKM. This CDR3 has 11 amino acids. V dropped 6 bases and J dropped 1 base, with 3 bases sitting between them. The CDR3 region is CASSRNTEAFF. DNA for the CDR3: TGTGCCAGCAGCCGGAACACTGAAGCTTTCTTT.

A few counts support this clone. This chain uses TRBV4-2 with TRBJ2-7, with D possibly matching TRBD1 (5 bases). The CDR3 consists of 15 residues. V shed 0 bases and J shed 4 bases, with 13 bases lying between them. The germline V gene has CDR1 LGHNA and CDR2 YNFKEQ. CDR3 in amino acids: CASSQDLGARYEQYF. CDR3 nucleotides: TGTGCCAGCAGCCAAGATCTTGGGGCGAGGTACGAGCAGTACTTC.

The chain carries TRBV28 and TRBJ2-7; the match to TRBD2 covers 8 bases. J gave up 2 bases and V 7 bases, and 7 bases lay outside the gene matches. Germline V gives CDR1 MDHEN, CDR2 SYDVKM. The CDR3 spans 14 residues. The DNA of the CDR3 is TGTGCCAGCATCTTAGCGGGACGGACCTACGAGCAGTACTTC. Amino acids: CASILAGRTYEQYF.

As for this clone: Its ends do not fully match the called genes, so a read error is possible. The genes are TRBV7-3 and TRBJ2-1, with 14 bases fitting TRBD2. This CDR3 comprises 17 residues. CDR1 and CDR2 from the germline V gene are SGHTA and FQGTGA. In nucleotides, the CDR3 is TGTGCCAGCAGCTCGGAACCGCCGGGGACTAGCGGGGGCGTTATAGTCTTC. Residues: CASSSEPPGTSGGVIVF.

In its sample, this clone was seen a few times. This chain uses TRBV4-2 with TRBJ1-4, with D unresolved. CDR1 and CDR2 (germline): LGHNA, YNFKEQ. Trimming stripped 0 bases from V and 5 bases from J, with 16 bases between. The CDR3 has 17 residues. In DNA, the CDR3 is TGTGCCAGCAGCCAAGAGCCTTCCGATGGGGTAAATGAAAAACTGTTTTTT. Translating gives CASSQEPSDGVNEKLFF.

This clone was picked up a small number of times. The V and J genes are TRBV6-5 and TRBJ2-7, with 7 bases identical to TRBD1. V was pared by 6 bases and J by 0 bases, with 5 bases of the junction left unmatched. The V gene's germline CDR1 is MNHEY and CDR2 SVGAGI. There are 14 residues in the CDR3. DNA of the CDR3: TGTGCCAGCAGCTCGACAGGGTACTCCTACGAGCAGTACTTC. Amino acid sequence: CASSSTGYSYEQYF.

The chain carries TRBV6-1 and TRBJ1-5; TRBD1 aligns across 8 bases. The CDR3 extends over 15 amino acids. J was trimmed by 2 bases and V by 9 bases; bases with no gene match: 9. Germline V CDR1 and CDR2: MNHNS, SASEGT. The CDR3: CASRQGSLGNQPQHF. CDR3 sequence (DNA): TGTGCCAGTCGACAGGGGAGTCTGGGCAATCAGCCCCAGCATTTT.